This TCR beta chain was documented in a study of a mutant IDH1 vaccine in newly diagnosed glioma. Clones were sequenced by immunoSEQ multiplex PCR, and TCRdb holds only the in-frame ones, with some missing. The repertoire holds tens of thousands of clones, with about 86% as singletons. Germline V gives CDR1 SGHRS, CDR2 YFSETQ. V lost 1 base and J 8 bases, leaving 15 bases between the germline ends. The CDR3 extends over 15 amino acids. Concerning this clone itself: Its antigen is unknown.

Sample time point: week 5, during vaccination. One vaccine dose held 300 ug of mutant IDH1 20-mer peptide and came with topical imiquimod. The TCR originated in a woman aged 45-59 years with glioma. The genes are TRBV5-1 and TRBJ1-4, with no clear D. The starting material was PBMCs, obtained from a glioma patient whose treatment included an IDH1 peptide vaccine. CDR3 DNA sequence: TGCGCCAGCAGCTTGAGGGATGGGAGAGGGGAAAAACTGTTTTTT. It codes for CASSLRDGRGEKLFF.